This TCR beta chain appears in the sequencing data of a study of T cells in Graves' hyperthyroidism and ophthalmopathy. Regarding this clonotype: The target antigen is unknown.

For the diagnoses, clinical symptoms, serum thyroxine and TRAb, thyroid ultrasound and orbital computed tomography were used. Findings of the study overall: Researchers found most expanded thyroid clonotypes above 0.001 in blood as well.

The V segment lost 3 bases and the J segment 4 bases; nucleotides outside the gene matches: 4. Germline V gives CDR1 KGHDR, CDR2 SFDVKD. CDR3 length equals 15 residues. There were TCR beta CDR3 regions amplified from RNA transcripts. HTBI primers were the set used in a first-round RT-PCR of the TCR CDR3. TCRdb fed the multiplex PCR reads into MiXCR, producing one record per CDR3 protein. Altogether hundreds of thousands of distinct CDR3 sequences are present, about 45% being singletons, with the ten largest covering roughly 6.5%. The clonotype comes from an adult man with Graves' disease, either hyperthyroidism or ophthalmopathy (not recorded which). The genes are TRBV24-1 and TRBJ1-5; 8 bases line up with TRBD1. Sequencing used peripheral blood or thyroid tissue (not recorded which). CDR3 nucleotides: TGTGCCACCAGTGATATAGACAGGGGAAATCAGCCCCAGCATTTT. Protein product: CATSDIDRGNQPQHF.